This TCR beta chain was sequenced for a study of blood T cell repertoires in COVID-19. TCRdb keeps only in-frame clones here, not all; method: immunoSEQ multiplex PCR. This repertoire shows around 39,000 clones, 65% to 90% found once; its top ten account for more than 4.5%. CDR3 length: 20 residues. In germline, CDR1 is LNHDA, CDR2 SQIVND (reference sequence). The J segment lost 3 bases and the V segment lost 3 bases, leaving 14 bases of the junction unmatched. The chain couples TRBV19 to TRBJ2-2; 12 nucleotides align to TRBD2. The source material was peripheral blood. This receptor was obtained from a man in his forties or fifties with active COVID-19. The CDR3 DNA sequence: TGTGCCAGTAGTATTGAGTTTGGGACTAGCGGGCCAACCTACACCGGGGAGCTGTTTTTT. Residues: CASSIEFGTSGPTYTGELFF.